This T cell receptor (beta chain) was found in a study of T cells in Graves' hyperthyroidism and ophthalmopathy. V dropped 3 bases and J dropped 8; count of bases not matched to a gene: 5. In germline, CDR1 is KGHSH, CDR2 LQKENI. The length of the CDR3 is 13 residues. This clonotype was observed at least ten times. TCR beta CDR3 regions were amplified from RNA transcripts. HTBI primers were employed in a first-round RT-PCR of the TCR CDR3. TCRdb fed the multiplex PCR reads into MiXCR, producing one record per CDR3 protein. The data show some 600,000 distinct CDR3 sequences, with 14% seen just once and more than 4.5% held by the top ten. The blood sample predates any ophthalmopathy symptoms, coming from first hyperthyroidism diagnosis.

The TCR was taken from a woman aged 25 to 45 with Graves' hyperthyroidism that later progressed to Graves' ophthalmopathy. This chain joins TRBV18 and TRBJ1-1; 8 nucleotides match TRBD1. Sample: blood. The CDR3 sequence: CASSPGDRREAFF. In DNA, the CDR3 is TGTGCCAGCTCACCCGGGGACAGGAGGGAAGCTTTCTTT.